This T cell receptor (beta chain) originates from a study of Ad26.COV2.S vaccination and SARS-CoV-2 variants (dated by TCRdb to about 2021). Study-level background: TCRbeta repertoire sequencing was used to assess the specificity and breadth of SARS-CoV-2-reactive T cell receptors after Ad26.COV2.S vaccination. The TCR-sequenced set comprised around 30 samples: around 20 Ad26.COV2.S vaccine recipients, 5 placebo recipients and 8 SARS-CoV-2 convalescent individuals. The investigation overall reported the following: After vaccination, substantial breadth of spike-specific CD8+ and CD4+ T cell responses was reported. It was noted by the authors that total T cell responses may have been underestimated by the TCR breadth and depth analyses. Ad26.COV2.S recipients had higher spike-specific TCR breadth than placebo recipients (P = 0.0014). Non-spike TCR breadth was comparable between vaccine and placebo recipients, consistent with the vaccine containing only spike.

From cysteine to phenylalanine, the CDR3 is 16 amino acids long. The read is trimmed to its CDR3 DNA, 48 bases read in frame from base 1. Sequences SNHLY (CDR1) and FYNNEI (CDR2) are obtained from the germline V gene. Trimming takes 2 bases off V and 1 base off J; junction bases not matched to a gene: 2. The intended sense of this specimen's time point label: individuals recovered from natural SARS-CoV-2 infection. TCRbeta CDR3 regions were sequenced with the immunoSEQ Assay. After extraction, genomic DNA underwent amplification by bias-controlled multiplex PCR, followed by high-throughput sequencing. In the source study's methods: To quantify the absolute abundance of every unique TCRbeta CDR3 region, sequences were collapsed and filtered. T cell fraction was estimated by normalization of TCRbeta template counts to usable DNA, with usable DNA being measured through amplification of reference genes present in all nucleated cells. Repertoire TCRs were annotated as SARS-CoV-2-specific by exact matching of V gene, CDR3 amino acid sequence and J gene to a known reactive TCR set. MIRA supplied the reference SARS-CoV-2 TCR set, which was filtered for enrichment in COVID-19-positive ImmuneCODE repertoires so that public or cross-reactive TCRs were removed. Using the MIRA antigens, annotated TCRs were further analysed by specific ORF or by position within an ORF. Depth was the summed frequency of annotated unique rearrangements, while breadth was defined as annotated unique rearrangements over total unique productive rearrangements. TCR breadth was compared between groups using two-sided Wilcoxon rank-sum tests. TCRdb took over this immuneACCESS table, retaining in-frame rearrangements with V and J assigned. Such tables are incomplete; in checked studies, under half of the missing clones stem from an unresolved V gene, and the remainder is unexplained. D and trimming come from the DNA, and the V and J calls and clone size come from that table. Here the sample has roughly 100,000 clones; roughly 75% occur a single time. Of the sample, about 18% is held by the ten largest clones.

As to this clone: The clone's antigen remains unknown. The sample holds no much larger clone one base away, and base qualities are not on file.

This TCR derives from a human donor who had recovered from COVID-19. The V and J genes are TRBV2 and TRBJ2-2, and 9 bases in between align with TRBD1. The specimen comprised peripheral blood, sampled after recovery from COVID-19. CDR3 sequence: CASSELGQGNTGELFF. The DNA sequence is TGTGCCAGCAGTGAACTGGGACAGGGGAACACCGGGGAGCTGTTTTTT.